Listed here are 28 T cell receptor beta chains from one sample, sequenced in a study of OX40 agonist ivuxolimab in advanced cancers. Generated by immunoSEQ multiplex PCR, the TCRdb table keeps only in-frame clones and is missing some. Of 70,000 to 75,000 clones in the sample, about 91% were seen once. The specimen comprised CD4+ or CD8+ T cells sorted from blood, sampled in a trial of the OX40 agonist ivuxolimab. Receptor source: an adult with an advanced solid tumor such as melanoma, head and neck, liver or kidney cancer.

This chain joins TRBV4-2 and TRBJ1-6; the D is unclear. V was trimmed by 0 bases and J by 7 bases, leaving 10 bases between them. The CDR3 covers 15 residues. Germline V gives CDR1 LGHNA, CDR2 YNFKEQ. CDR3 in DNA: TGTGCCAGCAGCCAAGAGACTGATGAGAATTCACCCCTCCACTTT. This translates into CASSQETDENSPLHF.

The table lists this clone with a few counts. This chain connects TRBV5-5 to TRBJ2-1; TRBD2 aligns across 9 bases. Germline loops: CDR1 SGHKS, CDR2 YYEKEE (reference sequence). This CDR3 is 15 amino acids long. V lost 0 bases, J lost 9 bases, and 7 bases stayed unmatched. The CDR3 DNA follows: TGTGCCAGCAGCTTGGCTAGCGGGGTTTTTATTGAGCAGTTCTTC. It codes for CASSLASGVFIEQFF.

The V call is TRBV9, the J call TRBJ1-4; no clear D. The CDR3 has 17 amino acids. Germline V gene lookup returns CDR1 SGDLS and CDR2 YYNGEE. Trimming took 3 bases from V and 0 from J, leaving 15 bases between them. The CDR3 region has the DNA TGTGCCAGCAGCGCCGGCCGGGGATACGCAACTAATGAAAAACTGTTTTTT. Translation gives CASSAGRGYATNEKLFF. Together with reference TRBV9 and TRBJ1-4, the CDR3 gives the full variable domain: DSGVTQTPKHLITATGQRVTLRCSPRSGDLSVYWYQQSLDQGLQFLIQYYNGEERAKGNILERFSAQQFPDLHSELNLSSLELGDSALYFCASSAGRGYATNEKLFFGSGTQLSVL.

The V and J genes are TRBV9 and TRBJ2-6; D is tentatively TRBD1 or TRBD2 (5 bases each). The germline V gene has CDR1 SGDLS and CDR2 YYNGEE. V was pared by 2 bases and J by 0 bases, with 9 bases between. The length of the CDR3 is 16 residues. CDR3 coding DNA: TGTGCCAGCAGCGTGGACGGGGCCTCTGGGGCCAACGTCCTGACTTTC. This codes for CASSVDGASGANVLTF. Based on the CDR3 plus reference TRBV9 and TRBJ2-6, the full variable domain is DSGVTQTPKHLITATGQRVTLRCSPRSGDLSVYWYQQSLDQGLQFLIQYYNGEERAKGNILERFSAQQFPDLHSELNLSSLELGDSALYFCASSVDGASGANVLTFGAGSRLTVL.

The gene calls are TRBV16 and TRBJ2-2; D gene unclear. Germline V gives CDR1 KGHSY, CDR2 FQNENV. This CDR3 spans 13 amino acids. V lost 3 bases and J 4 bases, leaving 6 bases between the germline ends. In DNA, the CDR3 is TGTGCCAGCAGCCATAAGCTCACCGGGGAGCTGTTTTTT. It encodes CASSHKLTGELFF. Full variable domain (rest looked up from reference TRBV16 and TRBJ2-2): GEEVAQTPKHLVRGEGQKAKLYCAPIKGHSYVFWYQQVLKNEFKFLISFQNENVFDETGMPKERFSAKCLPNSPCSLEIQATKLEDSAVYFCASSHKLTGELFFGEGSRLTVL.

The rearrangement joins TRBV5-1 to TRBJ2-7; the D is unclear. This CDR3 has 14 amino acids. Germline V CDR1 and CDR2: SGHRS, YFSETQ. Trimming took 0 bases from V and 0 from J, leaving 7 bases between them. CDR3 protein: CASSLEPSSYEQYF. CDR3 nucleotides: TGCGCCAGCAGCTTGGAACCTAGCTCCTACGAGCAGTACTTC. Filled out from reference TRBV5-1 and TRBJ2-7, the complete variable domain reads KAGVTQTPRYLIKTRGQQVTLSCSPISGHRSVSWYQQTPGQGLQFLFEYFSETQRNKGNFPGRFSGRQFSNSRSEMNVSTLELGDSALYLCASSLEPSSYEQYFGPGTRLTVT.

This chain connects TRBV7-9 to TRBJ2-2, with 8 bases lining up with TRBD1. This CDR3 spans 14 amino acids. The trim removed 6 bases at V and 6 bases at J, leaving 6 bases unmatched. The germline gives CDR1 SEHNR, CDR2 FQNEAQ (reference sequence). The CDR3 here is CASSDRGIAGELFF. In DNA form, the CDR3 reads TGTGCCAGCAGTGACAGGGGAATCGCCGGGGAGCTGTTTTTT.

The chain is built from TRBV7-8 and TRBJ2-4; maybe TRBD2 (5 bases). V lost 2 bases and J 3 bases, leaving 8 bases between the germline ends. The CDR3 extends over 14 amino acids. Germline V gene lookup returns CDR1 SGHVS and CDR2 FQNEAQ. CDR3 nucleotides: TGTGCCAGCAGCTTAACAGAGGGCAAAAACATTCAGTACTTC. This encodes CASSLTEGKNIQYF.

The V and J genes are TRBV27 and TRBJ2-1, with TRBD2 matching 10 bases. The junction had 18 bases not matched to a gene; V was cut back by 3 bases and J by 7 bases. The CDR3 has 19 amino acids. Per the germline V gene, CDR1 is MNHEY and CDR2 is SMNVEV (reference sequence). CDR3 loop: CASSFGASGGPTSGNEQFF. The CDR3 bases are TGTGCCAGCAGTTTTGGCGCTAGCGGGGGCCCCACCTCTGGAAATGAGCAGTTCTTC.

The rearrangement joins TRBV7-3 to TRBJ2-3; 7 bases map to TRBD2. This CDR3 spans 17 amino acids. The V gene end was trimmed by 4 bases and the J gene end by 1 base; junction bases not matched to a gene: 11. Germline-derived CDR1 and CDR2 are SGHTA and FQGTGA. The CDR3 loop is CASSYRLLATGTDTQYF. DNA of the CDR3: TGTGCCAGCAGCTATCGACTACTAGCGACGGGCACAGATACGCAGTATTTT.

This clone was recorded a few times. The rearrangement links TRBV27 to TRBJ2-5, with TRBD1 identical over 8 bases. CDR3 length: 16 residues. Germline V gene data show CDR1 as MNHEY and CDR2 as SMNVEV (reference sequence). With 6 bases clipped from V and 0 bases from J, the junction kept 9 bases outside the gene matches. In DNA form, the CDR3 reads TGTGCCAGCAGCCCTCAGGGGGCAGGGTACCAAGAGACCCAGTACTTC. Amino acid sequence: CASSPQGAGYQETQYF.

This clone is a singleton in its sample. This chain joins TRBV28 and TRBJ2-7, with D maybe TRBD1 (6 bases). The germline V gene encodes CDR1 MDHEN and CDR2 SYDVKM. CDR3 length: 12 amino acids. V was clipped by 7 bases and J by 6 bases, with 13 bases between them. CDR3 in DNA: TGTGCCAGCACCACCCAGGGGCGCGAGCAGTACTTC. This translates into CASTTQGREQYF.

The CDR3 region has the DNA TGTGCCAGCTCACCCCTGGGACAGGGGGGTCAGAACACCGGGGAGCTGTTTTTT. This translates into CASSPLGQGGQNTGELFF. The chain recombines TRBV18 with TRBJ2-2, with 11 positions matching TRBD1. The trim removed 3 bases at V and 1 base at J, leaving 7 bases unmatched. The CDR3 covers 18 residues. Germline V gene data show CDR1 as KGHSH and CDR2 as LQKENI. The full variable domain, in which reference TRBV18 and TRBJ2-2 provide the parts outside the CDR3, is NAGVMQNPRHLVRRRGQEARLRCSPMKGHSHVYWYRQLPEEGLKFMVYLQKENIIDESGMPKERFSAEFPKEGPSILRIQQVVRGDSAAYFCASSPLGQGGQNTGELFFGEGSRLTVL.

V usage is TRBV19 and J usage is TRBJ1-3; D is ambiguous. The germline gives CDR1 LNHDA, CDR2 SQIVND (reference sequence). The CDR3 runs 14 residues. With 3 bases removed from V and 0 bases from J, the gap between germline ends came to 6 bases. The CDR3 nucleotides read TGTGCCAGTAGTATTTCAGTCTCTGGAAACACCATATATTTT. Translation gives CASSISVSGNTIYF.

The chain carries TRBV28 and TRBJ1-4; the D gene is possibly TRBD1 (5 bases). V was trimmed by 5 bases and J by 3 bases, leaving 19 bases between them. This CDR3 comprises 17 residues. Germline V gene lookup returns CDR1 MDHEN and CDR2 SYDVKM. CDR3 amino acids: CASSPSLGRGPNEKLFF. CDR3 in DNA: TGTGCCAGCAGTCCGAGTTTGGGGAGGGGACCTAATGAAAAACTGTTTTTT. Supplemented by reference TRBV28 and TRBJ1-4, the full variable domain reads DVKVTQSSRYLVKRTGEKVFLECVQDMDHENMFWYRQDPGLGLRLIYFSYDVKMKEKGDIPEGYSVSREKKERFSLILESASTNQTSMYLCASSPSLGRGPNEKLFFGSGTQLSVL.

This rearrangement joins TRBV7-2 to TRBJ2-1; TRBD1 matches at 8 bases. This CDR3 spans 16 amino acids. Losses at the gene ends were 1 base for V and 3 bases for J; bases not matched to a gene: 5. The germline V gene encodes CDR1 SGHTA and CDR2 FQGNSA. This CDR3 reads CASSLVAGGYYNEQFF. CDR3 nucleotide sequence: TGTGCCAGCAGCTTAGTTGCAGGGGGCTACTACAATGAGCAGTTCTTC.

This chain links TRBV2 with TRBJ1-5, with 8 bases identical to TRBD1. The germline V gene has CDR1 SNHLY and CDR2 FYNNEI. The junction had 9 bases not matched to a gene; V was cut back by 6 bases and J by 5 bases. This CDR3 is built from 15 residues. CDR3 protein: CASSPGQELYQPQHF. The CDR3 DNA follows: TGTGCCAGCAGCCCGGGACAGGAGCTTTATCAGCCCCAGCATTTT.

V is TRBV7-9 and J is TRBJ2-5; D gene ambiguous. This CDR3 comprises 12 residues. Trimming shortened V by 1 base and J by 6 bases, and 6 bases separated the two germline ends. Germline V gene data show CDR1 as SEHNR and CDR2 as FQNEAQ (reference sequence). For the CDR3, the DNA is TGTGCCAGCAGCTTAGACCTTAAGACCCAGTACTTC. It translates to CASSLDLKTQYF.

J is TRBJ2-7 and V is TRBV2, with TRBD1 matching over 10 bases. Trimming took 10 bases from V and 2 from J; bases not matched to a gene: 8. This CDR3 is built from 14 residues. Germline CDR1 is SNHLY and CDR2 is FYNNEI. The CDR3 DNA is TGTGCCACCTCTCGGGACAGGGGTACCTACGAGCAGTACTTC. Its translation: CATSRDRGTYEQYF.

This clone has just one count. The DNA for the CDR3 is TGTGCCAGCAGCTTACTAGCGGGCACAGATACGCAGTATTTT. As protein: CASSLLAGTDTQYF. The chain employs TRBV5-8 and TRBJ2-3; 8 bases are shared with TRBD2. Germline loops: CDR1 SGHTS, CDR2 YDEGEE. The CDR3 sequence is 14 residues long. Germline trimming cut 2 bases from V and 1 base from J; bases unmatched to any gene: 0.

V gene TRBV18 combines with J gene TRBJ2-1, with D unclear. CDR1 is KGHSH and CDR2 is LQKENI in the germline V gene. The CDR3 spans 14 residues. The V and J ends lost 3 bases and 0 bases respectively, with 6 bases between them. The CDR3 DNA sequence: TGTGCCAGCTCACCCGACTTCTCCTACAATGAGCAGTTCTTC. Translating gives CASSPDFSYNEQFF.

The chain has TRBV5-4 and TRBJ2-4; D is perhaps TRBD2 (6 bases). Germline CDR1 is SGHNT and CDR2 is YYREEE (reference sequence). V was clipped by 4 bases and J by 6 bases, with 20 bases between them. This CDR3 has 16 amino acids. The CDR3 coding sequence is TGTGCCAGCAGCCTCCCGGGACGGGGGACTTCAAACATTCAGTACTTC. Protein product: CASSLPGRGTSNIQYF.

CDR3 loop: CASSPGQGYNEQFF. In DNA form, the CDR3 reads TGTGCCAGCAGTCCGGGACAGGGGTACAATGAGCAGTTCTTC. This rearrangement joins TRBV21-1 to TRBJ2-1; TRBD1 is the table's D call and was not checked against the DNA. TRBV21-1 has pseudogene status. This CDR3 has 14 amino acids.

V is TRBV28 and J is TRBJ1-6, with D possibly TRBD1 on 6 matching bases. V was clipped by 2 bases and J by 9 bases, with 11 bases between them. This CDR3 has 14 residues. Germline assignment: CDR1 MDHEN and CDR2 SYDVKM. CDR3 loop: CASSLTRTASPLHF. The CDR3 bases are TGTGCCAGCAGTTTAACCAGGACAGCTTCACCCCTCCACTTT.

This clone was seen only once. The chain employs TRBV5-1 and TRBJ2-6; D is possibly TRBD1 (5 bases). CDR1 is SGHRS, CDR2 YFSETQ, per germline. The V gene lost 1 base and the J gene lost 1 base, with 6 bases spanning the gap. This CDR3 spans 15 amino acids. The DNA of the CDR3 is TGCGCCAGCAGCTTGCCAGGGTCTGGGGCCAACGTCCTGACTTTC. This gives the protein CASSLPGSGANVLTF.

V usage is TRBV27 and J usage is TRBJ1-2; TRBD1 is a possible D gene (6 bases). Germline CDR1 is MNHEY and CDR2 is SMNVEV (reference sequence). The CDR3 is 15 amino acids. V was shortened by 0 bases and J by 2 bases, with 10 bases between the two germline ends. As DNA, the CDR3 is TGTGCCAGCAGTTTATCGGGCACAGGGAACTATGGCTACACCTTC. Amino acids: CASSLSGTGNYGYTF.

This chain links TRBV18 with TRBJ1-1; D might be TRBD1 (5 bases). This CDR3 is 13 amino acids long. Germline V gene sequence: CDR1 KGHSH, CDR2 LQKENI. Trimming took 3 bases from V and 7 from J, leaving 12 bases between them. CDR3: CASSPTVYGEAFF. The CDR3 region has the DNA TGTGCCAGCTCACCGACAGTGTATGGTGAAGCTTTCTTT.

This sequence joins TRBV7-8 and TRBJ1-5; D ambiguous. V dropped 3 bases and J dropped 1 base, with 4 bases sitting between them. Germline assignment: CDR1 SGHVS and CDR2 FQNEAQ. The CDR3 covers 13 residues. The CDR3 nucleotides are TGTGCCAGCAGCTTTGGAAGCAATCAGCCCCAGCATTTT. This codes for CASSFGSNQPQHF.